The rows below give T cell receptor beta chains drawn from one sample of a study of shared clonotypes between healthy human individuals. The repertoire was sequenced with immunoSEQ multiplex PCR; TCRdb's copy has only in-frame clones and lacks some. The table includes about 2.1 million clones, about 92% detected once. The sequenced material came from naive CD8+ T cells from PBMCs. Every receptor here comes from a man aged 18 to 30 in good health. Some clones in this sample may be carry-over from other donors' samples. Both conserved end residues are part of each CDR3. Fields, in order: V gene, D gene, clone size, J gene, CDR3 protein, CDR3 DNA. D genes are given only for firm matches. Size is stated for part of the rows, as once, few or many counts, or as a class when the clone is expanded.

V: TRBV5-6; D: .; size: .; J: TRBJ1-2; CDR3: CASSLDPQEGGYTF; DNA: TGTGCCAGCAGCTTGGACCCCCAAGAAGGTGGCTACACCTTC
V: TRBV28; D: TRBD2; size: .; J: TRBJ2-7; CDR3: CASSPALPGLADYEQYF; DNA: TGTGCCAGCAGTCCAGCCCTGCCGGGACTAGCGGACTACGAGCAGTACTTC
V: TRBV9; D: .; size: .; J: TRBJ2-7; CDR3: CASSPSAGTSYEQYF; DNA: TGTGCCAGCAGCCCCAGCGCCGGGACTTCCTACGAGCAGTACTTC
V: TRBV9; D: .; size: .; J: TRBJ1-2; CDR3: CASSVGDGVRGYTF; DNA: TGTGCCAGCAGCGTAGGGGACGGGGTTAGGGGCTACACCTTC
V: TRBV13; D: TRBD1; size: once; J: TRBJ2-5; CDR3: CASSRVDRAKETQYF; DNA: TGTGCCAGCAGCAGGGTGGACAGGGCAAAAGAGACCCAGTACTTC
V: TRBV6-6; D: .; size: .; J: TRBJ1-2; CDR3: CASTTLVSGYGYTF; DNA: TGTGCCAGCACGACCTTAGTATCGGGCTATGGCTACACCTTC
V: TRBV19; D: .; size: .; J: TRBJ2-2; CDR3: CASSIVLAGELFF; DNA: TGTGCCAGTAGTATAGTTTTAGCCGGGGAGCTGTTTTTT
V: TRBV27; D: .; size: .; J: TRBJ1-5; CDR3: CASSLLDGDQPQHF; DNA: TGTGCCAGCAGTTTATTAGACGGGGATCAGCCCCAGCATTTT
V: TRBV28; D: .; size: .; J: TRBJ2-7; CDR3: CASSHSGRYEQYF; DNA: TGTGCCAGCAGTCACAGTGGAAGATACGAGCAGTACTTC
V: TRBV6-4; D: .; size: .; J: TRBJ1-5; CDR3: CASSDSWGGQPQHF; DNA: TGTGCCAGCAGTGACTCTTGGGGGGGGCAGCCCCAGCATTTT
V: TRBV30; D: .; size: .; J: TRBJ2-7; CDR3: CAWSRASSYEQYF; DNA: TGTGCCTGGAGTCGGGCCTCGTCCTACGAGCAGTACTTC
V: TRBV7-9; D: TRBD1; size: .; J: TRBJ2-7; CDR3: CASSLAVGQGFYEQYF; DNA: TGTGCCAGCAGCTTAGCGGTCGGACAGGGTTTCTACGAGCAGTACTTC
V: TRBV7-9; D: .; size: .; J: TRBJ2-2; CDR3: CASSSLLAGLNTGELFF; DNA: TGTGCCAGCAGCTCCCTACTGGCGGGGCTTAACACCGGGGAGCTGTTTTTT
V: TRBV7-3; D: .; size: .; J: TRBJ2-7; CDR3: CASSLGPSYFPIF; DNA: TGTGCCAGCAGCTTAGGACCCTCTTATTTCCCCATTTTC
V: TRBV7-9; D: TRBD2; size: .; J: TRBJ2-1; CDR3: CASKLAGGYNEQFF; DNA: TGTGCCAGCAAGCTAGCGGGGGGGTACAATGAGCAGTTCTTC
V: TRBV4-1; D: TRBD1; size: .; J: TRBJ1-5; CDR3: CASSQVPTGALTQPQHF; DNA: TGCGCCAGCAGCCAAGTACCGACAGGGGCCCTTACTCAGCCCCAGCATTTT
V: TRBV6-4; D: TRBD1; size: once; J: TRBJ2-1; CDR3: CASSQQGTGNEQFF; DNA: TGTGCCAGCAGCCAACAGGGGACCGGTAATGAGCAGTTCTTC
V: TRBV2; D: .; size: .; J: TRBJ2-3; CDR3: CASSEAGLPGDTQYF; DNA: TGTGCCAGCAGTGAAGCCGGGCTCCCGGGGGATACGCAGTATTTT
V: TRBV11-2; D: .; size: .; J: TRBJ2-5; CDR3: CASSPNDRRLETQYF; DNA: TGTGCCAGCAGCCCGAACGACAGGCGGTTAGAGACCCAGTACTTC
V: TRBV4-2; D: TRBD1; size: .; J: TRBJ2-3; CDR3: CASSQVDRGPATDTQYF; DNA: TGTGCCAGCAGCCAAGTGGACAGGGGGCCTGCCACAGATACGCAGTATTTT
V: TRBV5-1; D: TRBD1; size: .; J: TRBJ1-1; CDR3: CASSLTGVNTEAFF; DNA: TGCGCCAGCAGCTTGACAGGGGTGAACACTGAAGCTTTCTTT
V: TRBV4-1; D: .; size: .; J: TRBJ2-7; CDR3: CASSHNVDEQYF; DNA: TGCGCCAGCAGCCATAATGTGGACGAGCAGTACTTC
V: TRBV6-6; D: .; size: .; J: TRBJ2-1; CDR3: CASSPVSGLINEQFF; DNA: TGTGCCAGCAGTCCGGTCTCGGGGCTCATCAATGAGCAGTTCTTC
V: TRBV10-2; D: .; size: .; J: TRBJ2-2; CDR3: CASSNSGELFF; DNA: TGCGCCAGCTCGAACTCCGGGGAGCTGTTTTTT
V: TRBV12-1; D: .; size: .; J: TRBJ2-1; CDR3: CARNKSGRISYNEQFF; DNA: TGTGCCAGAAATAAGAGCGGGAGGATCTCCTACAATGAGCAGTTCTTC
V: TRBV19; D: .; size: .; J: TRBJ2-3; CDR3: CASSTQGHTDTQYF; DNA: TGTGCCAGTAGTACCCAGGGGCACACAGATACGCAGTATTTT
V: TRBV6-1; D: TRBD2; size: .; J: TRBJ2-3; CDR3: CASSELAGADTQYF; DNA: TGTGCCAGCAGTGAATTAGCGGGAGCTGATACGCAGTATTTT
V: TRBV27; D: TRBD1; size: once; J: TRBJ2-3; CDR3: CASRLTGARDTQYF; DNA: TGTGCCAGCAGGCTAACAGGGGCGCGAGATACGCAGTATTTT
V: TRBV19; D: TRBD2; size: .; J: TRBJ2-7; CDR3: CASRERGDLEQYF; DNA: TGTGCCAGTAGAGAGCGGGGCGACTTGGAGCAGTACTTC
V: TRBV7-9; D: .; size: few; J: TRBJ2-1; CDR3: CASSLGSNEQFF; DNA: TGTGCCAGCAGCTTAGGCAGTAATGAGCAGTTCTTC
V: TRBV6-1; D: TRBD1; size: .; J: TRBJ2-5; CDR3: CASSEAHMDRESQETQYF; DNA: TGTGCCAGCAGTGAAGCGCATATGGACAGGGAATCCCAAGAGACCCAGTACTTC
V: TRBV5-8; D: .; size: .; J: TRBJ2-7; CDR3: CASSFQNEQYF; DNA: TGTGCCAGCAGCTTTCAGAACGAGCAGTACTTC
V: TRBV7-9; D: .; size: .; J: TRBJ1-2; CDR3: CASSLGTDLTNYGYTF; DNA: TGTGCCAGCAGCTTAGGGACAGACCTCACTAACTATGGCTACACCTTC
V: TRBV12-5; D: .; size: .; J: TRBJ2-2; CDR3: CASGLKGGPPNTGELFF; DNA: TGTGCTAGTGGTTTGAAAGGAGGGCCTCCGAACACCGGGGAGCTGTTTTTT
V: TRBV28; D: TRBD2; size: .; J: TRBJ2-3; CDR3: CASSPLAGAATDTQYF; DNA: TGTGCCAGCAGTCCGCTAGCGGGAGCTGCCACAGATACGCAGTATTTT
V: TRBV9; D: .; size: .; J: TRBJ2-1; CDR3: CASSDRLGREQFF; DNA: TGTGCCAGCAGCGACCGACTGGGCAGAGAGCAGTTCTTC
V: TRBV9; D: TRBD1; size: .; J: TRBJ2-1; CDR3: CASSAGQGYYNEQFF; DNA: TGTGCCAGCAGCGCGGGACAGGGCTACTACAATGAGCAGTTCTTC
V: TRBV27; D: .; size: few; J: TRBJ2-7; CDR3: CASSLGTTYEQYF; DNA: TGTGCCAGCAGTTTAGGGACAACCTACGAGCAGTACTTC
V: TRBV13; D: .; size: .; J: TRBJ2-7; CDR3: CASSAGPLGEQYF; DNA: TGTGCCAGCAGCGCAGGACCGTTAGGGGAGCAGTACTTC
V: TRBV14; D: .; size: once; J: TRBJ2-7; CDR3: CASSPDRSEQYF; DNA: TGTGCCAGCAGCCCAGACAGATCCGAGCAGTACTTC
V: TRBV10-3; D: .; size: .; J: TRBJ2-1; CDR3: CAISEPGWGGSTYNEQFF; DNA: TGTGCCATCAGTGAGCCCGGATGGGGAGGATCTACCTACAATGAGCAGTTCTTC
V: TRBV27; D: TRBD2; size: .; J: TRBJ2-7; CDR3: CASSGRAGRTYEQYF; DNA: TGTGCCAGCAGTGGACGGGCCGGGAGGACCTACGAGCAGTACTTC
V: TRBV10-3; D: .; size: .; J: TRBJ2-7; CDR3: CAIRRLDSYYEQYF; DNA: TGTGCCATCAGAAGACTTGACAGTTATTACGAGCAGTACTTC
V: TRBV27; D: .; size: .; J: TRBJ1-2; CDR3: CASSFRGANYGYTF; DNA: TGTGCCAGCAGTTTCCGGGGGGCCAACTATGGCTACACCTTC
V: TRBV7-9; D: .; size: .; J: TRBJ2-5; CDR3: CASSPPGRGDQETQYF; DNA: TGTGCCAGCAGCCCCCCCGGAAGGGGTGACCAAGAGACCCAGTACTTC
V: TRBV5-4; D: .; size: .; J: TRBJ1-2; CDR3: CASSVWPGFYGYTF; DNA: TGTGCCAGCAGCGTCTGGCCAGGCTTTTATGGCTACACCTTC
V: TRBV18; D: .; size: .; J: TRBJ2-7; CDR3: CASSPPWAQVGYEQYF; DNA: TGTGCCAGCTCACCACCCTGGGCCCAGGTAGGCTACGAGCAGTACTTC
V: TRBV27; D: TRBD2; size: .; J: TRBJ2-1; CDR3: CASSLWFSGRESYNEQFF; DNA: TGTGCCAGCAGTTTATGGTTTAGCGGGAGGGAATCCTACAATGAGCAGTTCTTC
V: TRBV5-1; D: .; size: .; J: TRBJ2-7; CDR3: CASSTGPHSTPASHEQYF; DNA: TGCGCCAGCAGCACCGGCCCTCACTCCACACCCGCTTCCCACGAGCAGTACTTC
V: TRBV11-2; D: .; size: .; J: TRBJ2-5; CDR3: CASSKSSRDGYAETQYF; DNA: TGTGCCAGCAGCAAATCTTCCCGGGACGGGTATGCAGAGACCCAGTACTTC
V: TRBV2; D: .; size: .; J: TRBJ2-1; CDR3: CASKDRDLSYNEQFF; DNA: TGTGCCAGTAAGGACCGGGACCTCTCCTACAATGAGCAGTTCTTC
V: TRBV25-1; D: .; size: .; J: TRBJ2-2; CDR3: CATSDSPYTGELFF; DNA: TGTGCCACCTCGGACAGCCCGTACACCGGGGAGCTGTTTTTT
V: TRBV5-4; D: TRBD2; size: once; J: TRBJ2-1; CDR3: CASSSVLAGWLYNEQFF; DNA: TGTGCCAGCAGCTCTGTATTAGCGGGATGGCTTTACAATGAGCAGTTCTTC